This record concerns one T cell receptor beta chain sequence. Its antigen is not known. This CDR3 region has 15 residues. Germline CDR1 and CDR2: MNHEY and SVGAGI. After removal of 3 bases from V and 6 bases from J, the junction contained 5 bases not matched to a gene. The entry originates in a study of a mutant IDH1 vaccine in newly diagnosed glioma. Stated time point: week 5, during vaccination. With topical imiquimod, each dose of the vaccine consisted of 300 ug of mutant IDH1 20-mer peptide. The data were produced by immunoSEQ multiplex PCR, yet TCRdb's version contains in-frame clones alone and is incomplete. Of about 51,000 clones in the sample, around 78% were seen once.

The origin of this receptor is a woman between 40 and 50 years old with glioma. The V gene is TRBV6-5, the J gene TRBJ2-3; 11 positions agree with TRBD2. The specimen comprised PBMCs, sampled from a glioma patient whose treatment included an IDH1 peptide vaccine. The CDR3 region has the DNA TGTGCCAGCAGTTATAGCGGGGGGGCTTCGGATACGCAGTATTTT. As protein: CASSYSGGASDTQYF.